This T cell receptor beta chain was obtained from a study of cytomegalovirus exposure and HLA in healthy donors. PCR primers comprised 60 Vbeta and 13 Jbeta primers. Sequencing used immunoSEQ multiplex PCR; TCRdb keeps in-frame clones, though not all of them. The sample consists of 55,000 to 85,000 clones, 55% to 70% of them appearing once. Germline V gene lookup returns CDR1 LGHNA and CDR2 YNFKEQ. V dropped 0 bases and J dropped 7; count of bases not matched to a gene: 6. This CDR3 contains 16 residues. The sequenced material came from PBMCs. The V gene is TRBV4-2, the J gene TRBJ2-1, with 10 bases identical to TRBD2. The clonotype was recovered from a woman between 50 and 59 years old in good health and CMV-seronegative. The CDR3 coding sequence is TGTGCCAGCAGCCAAGATCTAGCGGGAGTCTGGAATGAGCAGTTCTTC. Its protein is CASSQDLAGVWNEQFF.